This TCR beta chain comes out of a study of OX40 agonist ivuxolimab in advanced cancers. Points from the study as a whole: Dosing at 0.1 to 3.0 mg/kg was accompanied by clonal expansion of CD4+ and CD8+ blood T cells by week 6.

CDR3 length equals 16 residues. The trim removed 1 base at V and 3 bases at J, leaving 7 bases unmatched. Germline CDR1 reads SGHNT; CDR2 reads YYREEE (reference sequence). Sequencing was performed with immunoSEQ multiplex PCR; in TCRdb, only in-frame clones are kept and a portion is missing. The sample has fewer than 70,000 clones; roughly 80% are singletons. As for this clone: The antigen is unknown.

The sequence came from an adult with an advanced solid tumor such as melanoma, head and neck, liver or kidney cancer. The chain joins TRBV5-4 to TRBJ2-3, with 8 bases aligning to TRBD2. Sequenced material: CD4+ or CD8+ T cells sorted from blood, taken in a trial of the OX40 agonist ivuxolimab. This CDR3 reads CASSLLSASGTDTQYF. DNA for the CDR3: TGTGCCAGCAGCTTGTTGTCAGCTAGCGGGACAGATACGCAGTATTTT.